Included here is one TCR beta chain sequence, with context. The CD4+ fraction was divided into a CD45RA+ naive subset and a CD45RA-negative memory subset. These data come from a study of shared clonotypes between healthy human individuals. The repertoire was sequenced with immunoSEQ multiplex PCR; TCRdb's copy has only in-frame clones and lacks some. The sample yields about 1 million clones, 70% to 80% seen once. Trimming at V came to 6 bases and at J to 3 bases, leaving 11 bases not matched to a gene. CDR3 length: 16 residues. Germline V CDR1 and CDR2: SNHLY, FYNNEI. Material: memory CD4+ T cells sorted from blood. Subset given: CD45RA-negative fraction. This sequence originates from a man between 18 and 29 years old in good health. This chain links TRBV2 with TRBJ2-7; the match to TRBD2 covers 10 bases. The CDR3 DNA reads TGTGCCAGCAGGGTTGGGGCTAGCGGGGGTATCTACGAGCAGTACTTC. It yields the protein CASRVGASGGIYEQYF.